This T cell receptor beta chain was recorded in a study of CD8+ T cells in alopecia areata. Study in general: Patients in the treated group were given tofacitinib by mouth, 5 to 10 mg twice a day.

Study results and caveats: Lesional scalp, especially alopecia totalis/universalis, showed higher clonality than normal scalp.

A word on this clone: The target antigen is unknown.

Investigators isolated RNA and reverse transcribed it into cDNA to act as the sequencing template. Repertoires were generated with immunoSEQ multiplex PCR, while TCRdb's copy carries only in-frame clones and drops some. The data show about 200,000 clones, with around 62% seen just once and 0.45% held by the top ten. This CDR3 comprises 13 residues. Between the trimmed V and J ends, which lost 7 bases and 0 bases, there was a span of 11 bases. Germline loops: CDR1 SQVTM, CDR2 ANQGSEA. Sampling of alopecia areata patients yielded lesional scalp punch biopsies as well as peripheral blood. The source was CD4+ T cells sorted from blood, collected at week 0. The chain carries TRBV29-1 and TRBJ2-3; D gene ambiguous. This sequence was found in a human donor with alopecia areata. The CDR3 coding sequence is TGCAGCGCTGAGGCTGGGAGCACAGATACGCAGTATTTT. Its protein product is CSAEAGSTDTQYF.